This TCR beta chain stems from a study of patients and donors after allogeneic stem cell transplantation (dated by TCRdb to 2018 to 2021). The table lists this clonotype with many counts. Its antigen is unknown. No much larger clonotype is one base removed from it; base qualities were not supplied. The library was built by means of RT-PCR. TCRdb shows the sequencer as NextSeq 550. In-frame beta chains were kept once TCRdb had trimmed the public reads at Q25 with fastp and called clones with MiXCR. Rows with one shared CDR3 protein collapse into an entry with the most common genes and DNA. This sample is represented by around 27,000 distinct CDR3 sequences; 8.1% of them were singletons. The ten largest clones take up nearly 50% of the sample. Sequencing input: blood, either unsorted or a sorted T cell fraction (not recorded which). This sequence was found in a human donor who was either an allogeneic HSCT recipient or a stem cell or donor lymphocyte infusion donor (not recorded which). It is not recorded whose cells these are; they may come from a transplant donor.

The DNA reads as follows: TGCGCCAGCATAGAGAGTCCTTGCACAGATACGCAGTATTTT. Its translation reads: CASIESPCTDTQYF. The chain is encoded by TRBV10-1 joined to TRBJ2-3, with the D gene call left open. V is cut by 7 bases and J by 1 base, and the space between the germline ends is 12 bases. CDR3 length: 14 amino acids, cysteine to phenylalanine. The read is trimmed to its CDR3 DNA, 42 bases read in frame from base 1. CDR1 WNHNN and CDR2 SYGVQD are derived from the germline V gene (reference sequence).